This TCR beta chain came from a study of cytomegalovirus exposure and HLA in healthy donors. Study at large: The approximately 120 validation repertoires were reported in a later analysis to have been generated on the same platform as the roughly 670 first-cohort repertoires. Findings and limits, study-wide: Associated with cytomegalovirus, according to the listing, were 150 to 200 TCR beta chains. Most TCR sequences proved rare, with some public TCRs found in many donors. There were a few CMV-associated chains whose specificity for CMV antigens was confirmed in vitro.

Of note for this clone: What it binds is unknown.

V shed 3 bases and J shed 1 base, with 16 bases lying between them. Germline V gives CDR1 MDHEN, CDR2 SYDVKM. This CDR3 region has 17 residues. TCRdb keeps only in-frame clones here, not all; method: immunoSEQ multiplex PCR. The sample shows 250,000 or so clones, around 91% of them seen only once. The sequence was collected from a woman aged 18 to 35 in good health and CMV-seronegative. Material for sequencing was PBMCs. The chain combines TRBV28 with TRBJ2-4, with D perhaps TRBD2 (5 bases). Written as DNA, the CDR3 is TGTGCCAGCAGTTTCGCGGGTGGTCTCGCGGCCAAAAACATTCAGTACTTC. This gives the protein CASSFAGGLAAKNIQYF.